This TCR beta chain came from a study of blood T cells in healthy people across ages. General observations from the study: The lack of PBMC sorting stopped any conclusive naive versus antigen-experienced comparison.

A sample-barcoded 5' primer and a J-beta primer mix were used in a second PCR of roughly 7 to 12 cycles. Every cDNA molecule carried a tag from a template-switch adaptor bearing 12 random nucleotides. TCRdb called the 5' RACE reads again in MiXCR, with one record for every CDR3 protein. The table lists roughly 1.4 million distinct CDR3 sequences, around 55% of them singletons. For this clonotype: Its antigen is not identified.

Donors ranged from roughly 6 to 90 years old and were healthy Caucasians in Russia. Each donor gave 9 to 10 milliliters of peripheral blood. V was pared by 0 bases and J by 4 bases, with 9 bases between. CDR1 and CDR2 from the germline V gene are LNHNV and YYDKDF (reference sequence). The CDR3 spans 14 residues. The V and J genes are TRBV15 and TRBJ1-2; D possibly corresponds to TRBD1 (6 bases). The clonotype originates from a young man in good health. The material sequenced was blood. In DNA form, the CDR3 reads TGTGCCACCAGCAGAGAACAGGGTTCCTATGGCTACACCTTC. Encoded protein: CATSREQGSYGYTF.